This T cell receptor (beta chain) came from a study of human versus mouse CDR3 diversity and MHC coevolution. Findings and caveats of the study: Humans had the largest estimated TCR beta repertoire, 1.5 million to 2 million clonotypes. Human T cells were selected on roughly 6 MHC II alleles. Two of the three human donors had the lowest clonal inequality.

This clone appeared once. Its antigen is undetermined. Here immunoSEQ multiplex PCR was the method, and the copy in TCRdb shows in-frame clones only, minus some. Of about 83,000 clones listed, 85% to 95% were seen once; the top ten hold about 0.14%. This CDR3 is built from 14 residues. Germline CDR1 reads SGHTA; CDR2 reads FQGNSA. The V and J ends lost 4 bases and 4 bases respectively, with 13 bases between them. The specimen sequenced was naive CD4+ T cells from blood. Subset described: CD45RO-negative CD62L-positive naive CD4 T cells. The receptor comes from a person aged 30-70 years in good health. V gene TRBV7-2 combines with J gene TRBJ2-5; tentatively, D is TRBD1 (5 bases). In nucleotides, the CDR3 is TGTGCCAGCAGCTCCAGGGTAGGCAGAGAGACCCAGTACTTC. As protein: CASSSRVGRETQYF.